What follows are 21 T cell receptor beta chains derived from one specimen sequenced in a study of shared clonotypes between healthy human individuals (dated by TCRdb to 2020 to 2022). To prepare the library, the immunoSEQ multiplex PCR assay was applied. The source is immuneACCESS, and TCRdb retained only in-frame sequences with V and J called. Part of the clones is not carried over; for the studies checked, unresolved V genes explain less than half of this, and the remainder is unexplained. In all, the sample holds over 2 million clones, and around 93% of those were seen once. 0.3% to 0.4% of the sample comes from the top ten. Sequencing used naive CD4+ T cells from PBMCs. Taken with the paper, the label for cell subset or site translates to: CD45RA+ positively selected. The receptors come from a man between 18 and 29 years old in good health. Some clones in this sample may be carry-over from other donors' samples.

The CDR3 DNA sequence: TGTGCCAGCAGCTTGGGGGTTCTGTACACCGGGGAGCTGTTTTTT. As protein: CASSLGVLYTGELFF. The V and J genes are TRBV5-6 and TRBJ2-2; D not certain. The V end was cut by 0 bases, the J end by 3 bases, with 9 bases between. Germline V gene sequence: CDR1 SGHDT, CDR2 YYEEEE. The CDR3 loop spans 15 amino acids. The full variable domain, with the rest looked up from reference TRBV5-6 and TRBJ2-2, is DAGVTQSPTHLIKTRGQQVTLRCSPKSGHDTVSWYQQALGQGPQFIFQYYEEEERQRGNFPDRFSGHQFPNYSSELNVNALLLGDSALYLCASSLGVLYTGELFFGEGSRLTVL.

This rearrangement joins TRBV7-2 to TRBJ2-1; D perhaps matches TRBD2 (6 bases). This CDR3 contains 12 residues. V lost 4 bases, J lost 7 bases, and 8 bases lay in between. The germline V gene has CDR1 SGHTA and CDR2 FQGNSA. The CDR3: CASSSSGNEQFF. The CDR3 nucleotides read TGTGCCAGCAGCTCGAGCGGGAATGAGCAGTTCTTC.

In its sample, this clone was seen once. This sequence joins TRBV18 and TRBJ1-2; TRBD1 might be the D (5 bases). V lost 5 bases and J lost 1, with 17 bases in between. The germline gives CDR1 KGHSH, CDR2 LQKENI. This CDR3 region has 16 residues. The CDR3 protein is CASSIMSQGYNYGYTF. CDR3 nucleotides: TGTGCCAGCTCAATCATGTCCCAGGGATATAACTATGGCTACACCTTC.

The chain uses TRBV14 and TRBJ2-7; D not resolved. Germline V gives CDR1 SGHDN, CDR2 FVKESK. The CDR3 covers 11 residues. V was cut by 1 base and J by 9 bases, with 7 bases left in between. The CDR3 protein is CASSQGRGQYF. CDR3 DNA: TGTGCCAGCAGCCAAGGTCGAGGGCAGTACTTC.

Here the CDR3 reads CASSQDILLAPQGRATDTQYF. CDR3 nucleotides: TGCGCCAGCAGCCAAGACATTCTACTAGCGCCCCAAGGGCGGGCCACAGATACGCAGTATTTT. The chain is built from TRBV4-1 and TRBJ2-3, with 7 bases lining up with TRBD2. The CDR3 covers 21 residues. Germline-derived CDR1 and CDR2 are MGHRA and YSYEKL. V lost 0 bases, J lost 2 bases, and 20 bases stayed unmatched.

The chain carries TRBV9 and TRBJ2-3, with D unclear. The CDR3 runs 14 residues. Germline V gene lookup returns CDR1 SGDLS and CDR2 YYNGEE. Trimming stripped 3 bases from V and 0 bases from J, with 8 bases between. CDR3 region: CASSGASSTDTQYF. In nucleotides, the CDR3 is TGTGCCAGCAGCGGCGCCTCTAGCACAGATACGCAGTATTTT.

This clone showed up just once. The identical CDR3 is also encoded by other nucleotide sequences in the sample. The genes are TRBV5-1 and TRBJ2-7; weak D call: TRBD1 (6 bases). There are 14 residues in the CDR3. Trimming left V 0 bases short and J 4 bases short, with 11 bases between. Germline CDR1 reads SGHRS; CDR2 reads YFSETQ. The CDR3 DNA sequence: TGCGCCAGCAGCTTGGAACAGGGCGGGTACGAGCAGTACTTC. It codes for CASSLEQGGYEQYF. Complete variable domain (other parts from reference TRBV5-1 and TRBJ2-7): KAGVTQTPRYLIKTRGQQVTLSCSPISGHRSVSWYQQTPGQGLQFLFEYFSETQRNKGNFPGRFSGRQFSNSRSEMNVSTLELGDSALYLCASSLEQGGYEQYFGPGTRLTVT.

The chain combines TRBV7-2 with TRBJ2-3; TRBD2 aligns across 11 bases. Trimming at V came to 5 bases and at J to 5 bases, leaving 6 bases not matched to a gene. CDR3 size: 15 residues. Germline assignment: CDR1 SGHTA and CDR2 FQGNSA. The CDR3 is CASSPVAGGGDTQYF. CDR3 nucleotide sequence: TGTGCCAGCAGCCCAGTAGCGGGAGGGGGAGATACGCAGTATTTT.

CDR3: CASSQGTSGPLQETQYF. The CDR3, as DNA: TGTGCCAGCAGCCAAGGGACTAGCGGGCCGCTCCAAGAGACCCAGTACTTC. The gene calls are TRBV5-8 and TRBJ2-5, with TRBD2 matching 12 bases. Germline V CDR1 and CDR2: SGHTS, YDEGEE. Germline trimming cut 4 bases from V and 1 base from J; bases unmatched to any gene: 8. There are 17 residues in the CDR3.

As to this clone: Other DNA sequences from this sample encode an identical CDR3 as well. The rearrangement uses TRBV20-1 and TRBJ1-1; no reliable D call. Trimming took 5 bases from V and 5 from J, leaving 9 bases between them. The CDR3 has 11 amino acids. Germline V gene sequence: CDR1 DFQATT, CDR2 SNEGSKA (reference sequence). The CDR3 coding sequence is TGCAGTGCTTTGGGGAGGACTGAAGCTTTCTTT. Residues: CSALGRTEAFF.

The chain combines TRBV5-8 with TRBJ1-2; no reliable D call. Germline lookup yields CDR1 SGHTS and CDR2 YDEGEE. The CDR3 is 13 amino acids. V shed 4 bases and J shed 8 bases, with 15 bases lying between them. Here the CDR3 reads CASSPRRTEGYTF. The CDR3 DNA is TGTGCCAGCAGCCCGCGGCGGACGGAAGGCTACACCTTC.

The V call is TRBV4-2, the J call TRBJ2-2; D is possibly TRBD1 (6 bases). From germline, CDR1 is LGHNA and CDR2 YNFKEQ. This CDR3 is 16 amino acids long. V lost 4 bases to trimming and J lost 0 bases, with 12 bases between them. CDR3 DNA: TGTGCCAGCAGCCCGCAGGACAGCGCGAACACCGGGGAGCTGTTTTTT. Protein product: CASSPQDSANTGELFF.

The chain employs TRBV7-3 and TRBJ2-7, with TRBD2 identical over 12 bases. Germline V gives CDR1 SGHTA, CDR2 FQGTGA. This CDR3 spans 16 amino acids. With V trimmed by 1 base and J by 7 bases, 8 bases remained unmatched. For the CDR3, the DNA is TGTGCCAGCAGCTTAAGGAGGACTAGCGGGATAGAGGAGCAGTACTTC. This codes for CASSLRRTSGIEEQYF.

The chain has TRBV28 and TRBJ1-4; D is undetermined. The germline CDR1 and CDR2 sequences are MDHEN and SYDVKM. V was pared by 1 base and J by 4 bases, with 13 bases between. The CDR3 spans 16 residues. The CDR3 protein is CASSLSGGLLNEKLFF. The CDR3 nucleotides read TGTGCCAGCAGTTTATCGGGCGGACTTCTTAATGAAAAACTGTTTTTT.

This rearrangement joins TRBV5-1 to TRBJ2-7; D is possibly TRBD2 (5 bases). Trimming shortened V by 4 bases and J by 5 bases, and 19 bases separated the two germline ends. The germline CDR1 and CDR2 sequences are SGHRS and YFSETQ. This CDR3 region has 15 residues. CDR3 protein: CASSPIPSSRDEQYF. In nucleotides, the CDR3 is TGCGCCAGCAGCCCAATCCCTAGCTCTAGAGACGAGCAGTACTTC.

The CDR3 DNA reads TGCAGCGTTGGGGGGACAGCAGCTAACTATGGCTACACCTTC. Protein: CSVGGTAANYGYTF. The chain has TRBV29-1 and TRBJ1-2; 7 positions match TRBD1. Germline V gene data show CDR1 as SQVTM and CDR2 as ANQGSEA. After removal of 4 bases from V and 0 bases from J, the junction contained 5 bases not matched to a gene. The CDR3 is 14 residues long.

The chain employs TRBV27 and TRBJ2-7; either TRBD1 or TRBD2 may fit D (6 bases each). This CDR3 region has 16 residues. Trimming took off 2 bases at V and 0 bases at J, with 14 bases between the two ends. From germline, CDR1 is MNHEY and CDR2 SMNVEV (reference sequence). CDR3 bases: TGTGCCAGCAGTTTAGAGTCGGGGGCTAACTCCTACGAGCAGTACTTC. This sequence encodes CASSLESGANSYEQYF.

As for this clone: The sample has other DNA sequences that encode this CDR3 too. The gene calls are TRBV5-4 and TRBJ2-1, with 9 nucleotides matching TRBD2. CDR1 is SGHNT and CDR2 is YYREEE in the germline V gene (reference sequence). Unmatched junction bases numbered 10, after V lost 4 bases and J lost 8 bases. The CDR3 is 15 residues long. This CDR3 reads CASSRGGLAVDEQFF. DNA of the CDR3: TGTGCCAGCAGCCGGGGGGGACTAGCAGTCGATGAGCAGTTCTTC.

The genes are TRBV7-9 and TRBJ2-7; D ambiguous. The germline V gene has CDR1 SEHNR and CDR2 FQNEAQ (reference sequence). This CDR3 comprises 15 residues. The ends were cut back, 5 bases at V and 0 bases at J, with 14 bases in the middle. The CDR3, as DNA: TGTGCCAGCAGCCTCTGGGCGACCGGCTCCTACGAGCAGTACTTC. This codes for CASSLWATGSYEQYF.

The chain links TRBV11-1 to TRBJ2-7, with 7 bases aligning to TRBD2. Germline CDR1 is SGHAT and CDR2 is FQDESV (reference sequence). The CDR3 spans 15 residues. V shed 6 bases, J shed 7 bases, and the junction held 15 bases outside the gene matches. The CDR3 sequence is CASRARGGSLDEQYF. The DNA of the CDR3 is TGTGCCAGCAGGGCTCGCGGCGGGAGTTTAGATGAGCAGTACTTC.

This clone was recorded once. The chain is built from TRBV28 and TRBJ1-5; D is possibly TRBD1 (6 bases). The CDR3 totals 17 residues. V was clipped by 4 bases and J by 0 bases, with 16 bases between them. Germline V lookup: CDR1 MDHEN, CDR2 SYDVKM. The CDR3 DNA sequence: TGTGCCAGCAGTTCAGGAGGTCTACAGGGTAGCAATCAGCCCCAGCATTTT. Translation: CASSSGGLQGSNQPQHF.